The sequence of this T cell receptor (beta chain) was determined in a study of PD-1 blockade in classical Hodgkin lymphoma. Across the study: A 3 mg/kg intravenous dose of nivolumab was received by patients every 2 weeks. Study-wide findings and caveats: It was among complete responders that baseline diversity resembled that of newly diagnosed patients.

Comment on this clone: Its antigen is not known.

V lost 5 bases, J lost 7 bases, and 8 bases stayed unmatched. The CDR3 is 14 residues long. The V gene's germline CDR1 is MNHNS and CDR2 SASEGT. The sample's time point: cycle 4 day 1 (C4D1), after around six weeks of nivolumab. Every patient was affected by relapse after autologous stem cell transplantation, while exposure to brentuximab vedotin was not uniform. Purified CD4+ T cells were obtained from thawed PBMCs through magnetic negative selection. Complete response, partial response or progressive disease constituted the best responses recorded. This table comes from immunoSEQ multiplex PCR, and its TCRdb copy is limited to in-frame clones, with some not included. The sample carries around 25,000 clones, approximately 85% recorded once.

Material: CD4+ T cells from blood, obtained before the fourth cycle of nivolumab. This receptor was obtained from a human donor with classical Hodgkin lymphoma. The chain links TRBV6-1 to TRBJ1-5; 7 bases are shared with TRBD1. CDR3 nucleotides: TGTGCCAGCAGTAACGGACAGGTTCACCAGCCCCAGCATTTT. As protein: CASSNGQVHQPQHF.